This T cell receptor beta chain was recorded in a study of beta chain features in type 1 diabetes. Every bit of the isolated RNA underwent reverse transcription, so sequencing read expressed TCRB transcripts. Repertoires were generated with immunoSEQ multiplex PCR, while TCRdb's copy carries only in-frame clones and drops some. The sample has a few hundred thousand clones; around 28% are singletons. V lost 2 bases to trimming and J lost 1 base, with 11 bases between them. Germline V CDR1 and CDR2: SGHTA, FQGTGA. The length of the CDR3 is 16 residues. This clone was found once. Its antigen remains unidentified. Whole-study findings and limits: Here, the possible influence of HLA type (on TCRB rearrangement) remained unresolved. It was possible that PCR favored shorter templates, equally so in patients and controls.

The receptor was isolated from a man younger than 35 in good health. Sequenced input: naive CD4+ T cells from blood. The chain joins TRBV7-3 to TRBJ2-2; D may match TRBD1 or TRBD2 (5 bases each). CDR3 coding DNA: TGTGCCAGCAGCTTAGCCGGGACCCTGAACACCGGGGAGCTGTTTTTT. Protein product: CASSLAGTLNTGELFF.